These 13 T cell receptor beta chains originate from one sample sequenced in a study of cytomegalovirus exposure and HLA in healthy donors. This PCR relied on a set of 60 Vbeta primers and 13 Jbeta primers. Produced via immunoSEQ multiplex PCR; TCRdb's table is partial and in-frame only. The table lists tens of thousands of clones, around 9.1% of them singletons. Sequences were obtained from PBMCs. The receptors were gathered from a man in his 60s in good health and CMV-seropositive.

The chain uses TRBV5-4 and TRBJ2-7, with 10 bases matching TRBD2. Germline CDR1 is SGHNT and CDR2 is YYREEE (reference sequence). V was pared by 7 bases and J by 3 bases, with 7 bases of the junction left unmatched. The CDR3 is 14 amino acids. Here the CDR3 reads CASANPSGSYEQYF. The CDR3 nucleotides read TGTGCCAGCGCCAACCCTAGCGGGAGCTACGAGCAGTACTTC.

There are a few counts of this clone. This chain uses TRBV10-2 with TRBJ1-3; D unresolved. From germline, CDR1 is WSHSY and CDR2 SAAADI. V lost 7 bases to trimming and J lost 0 bases, with 16 bases between them. The CDR3 runs 16 residues. Here the CDR3 DNA reads TGCGCCAGCATCTCGACCGCTTGGAGCTCTGGAAACACCATATATTTT. Translation: CASISTAWSSGNTIYF.

The genes are TRBV5-1 and TRBJ1-2, with D maybe TRBD1 (5 bases). Germline V gene data show CDR1 as SGHRS and CDR2 as YFSETQ. The CDR3 covers 16 residues. The V end lost 0 bases, the J end lost 4 bases, and 16 bases lay between the germline ends. The CDR3 DNA is TGCGCCAGCAGCTTGGGCCCAGGGCTCAGTGTCTATGGCTACACCTTC. Translation: CASSLGPGLSVYGYTF.

This clone was seen a handful of times. This chain uses TRBV7-9 with TRBJ1-5; D is possibly TRBD1 (5 bases). Germline V CDR1 and CDR2: SEHNR, FQNEAQ (reference sequence). The CDR3 contains 14 residues. The V end lost 8 bases, the J end lost 0 bases, and 11 bases lay between the germline ends. This CDR3 reads CASSQGDSNQPQHF. The CDR3 nucleotides are TGTGCCAGCTCGCAGGGTGATAGCAATCAGCCCCAGCATTTT.

This clone appeared a few times. The chain's CDR3 is CASSLAGELNTQYF. In DNA form, the CDR3 reads TGTGCCAGCAGCTTGGCCGGGGAGCTTAATACGCAGTATTTT. This chain joins TRBV5-4 and TRBJ2-3; D possibly corresponds to TRBD2 (5 bases). From germline, CDR1 is SGHNT and CDR2 YYREEE (reference sequence). The CDR3 runs to 14 residues. The V end was cut by 0 bases, the J end by 7 bases, with 12 bases between.

This clone was found a few times. This sequence joins TRBV14 and TRBJ2-1; a weak D match, TRBD2 (9 bases). This CDR3 region has 22 residues. CDR1 is SGHDN and CDR2 is FVKESK in the germline V gene. The ends were cut back, 9 bases at V and 7 bases at J, with 43 bases in the middle. The CDR3 loop is CARGQGGGDSMLAGLERNEQFF. The CDR3 region has the DNA TGTGCCAGAGGACAGGGTGGGGGTGACAGCATGCTAGCGGGATTGGAGCGTAATGAGCAGTTCTTC.

The chain recombines TRBV10-3 with TRBJ2-2; TRBD1 is a possible D gene (5 bases). V was cut by 10 bases and J by 3 bases, with 15 bases left in between. Germline CDR1 ENHRY, CDR2 SYGVKD. The CDR3 is 14 residues long. The CDR3 nucleotides read TGTGCCACCGCGGCAGGGATCGACACCGGGGAGCTGTTTTTT. This translates into CATAAGIDTGELFF.

This sequence joins TRBV2 and TRBJ1-1; TRBD1 might be the D (6 bases). Trimming took 6 bases from V and 3 from J, leaving 29 bases between them. This CDR3 comprises 19 residues. CDR1 is SNHLY, CDR2 FYNNEI, per germline. CDR3 loop: CASSPLSQGYTALYTEAFF. The CDR3 nucleotides read TGTGCCAGCAGCCCCTTGTCCCAGGGGTACACGGCCTTATACACTGAAGCTTTCTTT. Full variable domain (missing parts from reference TRBV2 and TRBJ1-1): EPEVTQTPSHQVTQMGQEVILRCVPISNHLYFYWYRQILGQKVEFLVSFYNNEISEKSEIFDDQFSVERPDGSNFTLKIRSTKLEDSAMYFCASSPLSQGYTALYTEAFFGQGTRLTVV.

This clone turned up a few times. The V gene is TRBV5-1, the J gene TRBJ2-7; 7 nucleotides match TRBD1. Unmatched junction bases numbered 8, after V lost 7 bases and J lost 1 base. This CDR3 spans 14 amino acids. CDR1 is SGHRS, CDR2 YFSETQ, per germline. As DNA, the CDR3 is TGCGCCAGCGAGGACAGGCCTCAATCCTACGAGCAGTACGTC. The encoded protein is CASEDRPQSYEQYV.

J is TRBJ1-3 and V is TRBV5-1, with 7 bases lining up with TRBD1. The CDR3 runs to 16 residues. Trimming took 3 bases from V and 0 from J; bases not matched to a gene: 6. CDR1 and CDR2 from the germline V gene are SGHRS and YFSETQ. The DNA of the CDR3 is TGCGCCAGCAGCTATACCGGGACAGCCTCTGGAAACACCATATATTTT. This codes for CASSYTGTASGNTIYF.

The rearrangement joins TRBV6-5 to TRBJ2-7, with 7 bases fitting TRBD2. The CDR3 is made up of 14 amino acids. The germline CDR1 and CDR2 sequences are MNHEY and SVGAGI. V was clipped by 8 bases and J by 6 bases; unmatched bases: 13. CDR3 sequence: CASGAGRPPSEQYV. The DNA for the CDR3 is TGTGCCAGCGGGGCCGGGAGGCCCCCAAGCGAGCAGTACGTC.

This clone has a handful of counts. CDR3 residues: CAWSPGGRDYRVNNEKLFF. CDR3 DNA sequence: TGTGCCTGGAGTCCCGGGGGCAGGGACTATAGAGTGAATAATGAAAAACTGTTTTTT. The genes are TRBV30 and TRBJ1-4; maybe TRBD1 (6 bases). Trimming pared 2 bases from V and 4 bases from J, leaving 26 bases between. The CDR3 has 19 residues. CDR1 and CDR2 from the germline V gene are GTSNPN and SVGIG (reference sequence).

This clone has a handful of counts. The chain joins TRBV13 to TRBJ1-6; tentatively, D is TRBD1 (6 bases). Germline V gene data show CDR1 as PRHDT and CDR2 as FYEKMQ (reference sequence). The CDR3 spans 15 residues. V shed 4 bases and J shed 7 bases, with 14 bases lying between them. The CDR3 is CASSSWKGVNSPLHF. In DNA, the CDR3 is TGTGCCAGCAGCTCCTGGAAGGGGGTAAATTCACCCCTCCACTTT.